The 4 T cell receptor beta chains reported below all come from one sample, sequenced in a study of T cell repertoires in cytomegalovirus infection. TCRdb analysed the reads with MiXCR anew, one entry per CDR3 protein. The sample yields a few hundred thousand distinct CDR3 sequences, 25% to 35% seen once. Their antigens remain unidentified. The sample in question was cultured PBMCs, obtained from culture after CMV antigen stimulation. Receptors originate from a human donor in good health (CMV status not recorded). Some clones in this sample may be carry-over from other donors' samples.

The J gene is TRBJ1-3, the V gene TRBV28; the D is unclear. V lost 7 bases and J 0 bases, leaving 13 bases between the germline ends. The CDR3 is 15 residues long. The germline V gene has CDR1 MDHEN and CDR2 SYDVKM. The CDR3 is CASIPDQSSGNTIYF. The CDR3 DNA reads as TGTGCCAGCATACCCGACCAGAGCTCTGGAAACACCATATATTTT.

In its sample, this clonotype was seen once. DNA of the CDR3: TGTGCCAGCAGTAGTCCATATTATAGCGGCGACAATGAGCAGTTCTTC. Amino acids: CASSSPYYSGDNEQFF. This chain uses TRBV27 with TRBJ2-1; possibly TRBD2 for D (6 bases). The germline V gene has CDR1 MNHEY and CDR2 SMNVEV (reference sequence). V was trimmed by 5 bases and J by 5 bases, leaving 19 bases between them. This CDR3 contains 16 residues.

This clonotype was seen repeatedly, ten times or more. At one end the junction does not follow the germline gene, possibly because of a read error. The chain carries TRBV4-1 and TRBJ2-3; TRBD1 matches 8 bases. There are 15 residues in the CDR3. CDR1 and CDR2 from the germline V gene are MGHRA and YSYEKL. CDR3 in amino acids: CASSQDRGGTDTQYF. The DNA of the CDR3 is TGTGCCAGCAGCCAAGACAGGGGCGGGACAGATACGCAGTATTTT.

The table lists this clonotype with many counts. The chain joins TRBV12-3 or TRBV12-4 to TRBJ1-4; 9 bases are a match to TRBD1. V was clipped by 2 bases and J by 8 bases; unmatched bases: 6. The CDR3 contains 15 residues. CDR3 in amino acids: CASSLIGTGFEKLFF. CDR3 sequence (DNA): TGTGCCAGCAGTTTAATAGGGACAGGGTTCGAAAAACTGTTTTTT.